This T cell receptor (beta chain) appears in the sequencing data of a study of blood T cell repertoires in COVID-19. Looking at the study overall: Acute-phase and convalescent COVID-19 samples originated in the United States, Italy and Spain. Nucleic acid was either cDNA or gDNA, and it came from T cells, B-cell-depleted T cells, or PBMCs.

Residents of about two dozen US areas, aged about 18 to 95 years, made up the participants. During the 2 weeks before they entered the study, exposed participants had met someone with a PCR-confirmed or clinician-diagnosed COVID-19 case. The CDR3 extends over 13 amino acids. In germline, CDR1 is SGHDT, CDR2 YYEEEE. Trimming cost V 4 bases and J 2 bases, with 10 bases left between them. Clones were read by immunoSEQ multiplex PCR, and TCRdb kept only the in-frame ones, dropping some. The sample comprises 250,000 to 300,000 clones, approximately 80% of which are singletons, and 4.5% to 6% rests with the top ten.

Material: PBMCs or T cells enriched from blood (not recorded which). The TCR sequence derives from a man aged 40-49 years who had been exposed to COVID-19. The V gene is TRBV5-6, the J gene TRBJ2-7; D uncertain. CDR3 loop: CASSPGPTYEQYF. CDR3 DNA sequence: TGTGCCAGCAGCCCGGGTCCTACCTACGAGCAGTACTTC.